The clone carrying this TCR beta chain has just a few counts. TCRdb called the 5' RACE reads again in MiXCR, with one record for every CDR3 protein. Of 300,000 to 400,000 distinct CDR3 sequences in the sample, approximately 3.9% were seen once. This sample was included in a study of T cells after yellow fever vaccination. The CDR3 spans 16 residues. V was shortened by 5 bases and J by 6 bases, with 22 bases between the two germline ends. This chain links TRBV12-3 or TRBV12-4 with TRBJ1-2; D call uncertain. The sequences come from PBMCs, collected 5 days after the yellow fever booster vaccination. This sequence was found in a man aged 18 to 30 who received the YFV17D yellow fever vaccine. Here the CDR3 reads CASSISGERELDGYTF. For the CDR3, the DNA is TGTGCCAGCAGTATTTCGGGAGAGCGAGAACTAGATGGCTACACCTTC.